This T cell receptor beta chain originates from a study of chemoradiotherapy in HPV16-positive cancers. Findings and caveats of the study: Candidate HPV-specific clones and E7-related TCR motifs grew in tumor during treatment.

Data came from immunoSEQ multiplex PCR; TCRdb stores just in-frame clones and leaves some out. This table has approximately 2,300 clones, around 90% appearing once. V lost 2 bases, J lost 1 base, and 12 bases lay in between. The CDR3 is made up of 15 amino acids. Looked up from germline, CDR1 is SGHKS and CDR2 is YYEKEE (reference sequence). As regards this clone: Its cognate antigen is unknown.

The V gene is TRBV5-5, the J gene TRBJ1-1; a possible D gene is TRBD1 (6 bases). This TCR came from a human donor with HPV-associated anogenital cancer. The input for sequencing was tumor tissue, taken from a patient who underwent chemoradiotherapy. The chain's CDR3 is CASSFIPGENTEAFF. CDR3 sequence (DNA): TGTGCCAGCAGCTTCATTCCAGGGGAGAACACTGAAGCTTTCTTT.